This TCR beta chain was identified in a study of patients and donors after allogeneic stem cell transplantation. This clonotype was seen a few times. The CDR3 is made up of 18 amino acids. V shed 5 bases and J 2 bases; nucleotides not matched to a gene: 18. TCRdb passed the RT-PCR reads through MiXCR, listing each CDR3 protein once. In the table there are about a million distinct CDR3 sequences, roughly 18% of which are singletons. The TCR comes from a human donor who was either an allogeneic HSCT recipient or a stem cell or donor lymphocyte infusion donor (not recorded which). It is not recorded whose cells these are; they may come from a transplant donor. The chain employs TRBV12-3 or TRBV12-4 and TRBJ2-7; 7 nucleotides align to TRBD1. The sample comprised blood, either unsorted or a sorted T cell fraction (not recorded which). The CDR3 here is CASSPPFFMGQITYEQYF. CDR3 nucleotide sequence: TGTGCCAGCAGTCCTCCGTTCTTTATGGGACAGATAACCTACGAGCAGTACTTC.